The T cell receptor beta chain described here comes from a study of human T cells and chemical hapten exposure. Background on the study: Across the whole study, which lasted around 24 weeks, patients were given diphenylcyclopropenone on the scalp once a week. TCR yields per sample varied mostly from small pooled library volume differences.

Study conclusions and caveats: Expanded TCRs created a significantly greater count of big CDR3 similarity clusters than controls did.

Time point given: pre-sensitization, week 0. The treatment denotes: therapeutic diphenylcyclopropenone sensitization with weekly scalp DPC. This clonotype was picked up many times. As yet, its antigen is unknown. The germline V and J ends were trimmed by 6 bases and 3 bases, with 14 bases remaining between them. From germline, CDR1 is MNHNY and CDR2 SVGAGI (reference sequence). The CDR3 loop spans 14 amino acids. Unique molecular identifiers were affixed to discrete cDNA molecules within the library. In TCRdb, the RACE reads were re-called with MiXCR into one record per CDR3 protein. The sample includes fewer than 300,000 distinct CDR3 sequences, 7.5% to 9% of them seen just once.

This TCR came from a man aged 18 to 29 with alopecia areata. Some clones in this sample may be carry-over from other donors' samples. The sequenced sample was whole blood, obtained in connection with sensitization to the hapten diphenylcyclopropenone (DPC). The chain carries TRBV6-6 and TRBJ1-1; D may be TRBD1 (5 bases). CDR3 nucleotides: TGTGCCAGCAGATTGGTCAGGGACGACACTGAAGCTTTCTTT. Translated, it gives CASRLVRDDTEAFF.